Below, 18 T cell receptor beta chains from the same sample are listed, as sequenced in a study. Treg sorting used a CD4+CD25+CD127-/low gate. TCRdb itself ran the 5' RACE reads through MiXCR, one entry per CDR3 protein. The profile shows about 10,000 distinct CDR3 sequences, about 15% of them singletons. The sequencing sample was made of Tregs sorted from blood. These receptors all stem from a female donor with breast cancer.

There are a few counts of this clonotype. A much larger clone differs by one base, so this may be a read error. V is TRBV5-1 and J is TRBJ2-1; 8 bases fit TRBD2. Trimming cost V 0 bases and J 4 bases; bases outside gene matches: 6. Germline assignment: CDR1 SGHRS and CDR2 YFSETQ. The CDR3 has 16 amino acids. The CDR3 spells CASSLESGGRYNEQFF. For the CDR3, the DNA is TGCGCCAGCAGCTTGGAGAGCGGGGGTAGGTACAATGAGCAGTTCTTC.

This clonotype has ten or more counts. V and J are TRBV5-1 and TRBJ2-1; D is unresolved. CDR1 and CDR2 (germline): SGHRS, YFSETQ. The CDR3 extends over 15 amino acids. V was pared by 3 bases and J by 7 bases, with 17 bases between. The CDR3 DNA follows: TGCGCCAGCAGCTCGGGTCCATTTTCGACGAATGAGCAGTTCTTC. It encodes CASSSGPFSTNEQFF.

The chain couples TRBV10-2 to TRBJ1-6, with TRBD1 identical over 8 bases. V was clipped by 8 bases and J by 7 bases; unmatched bases: 1. This CDR3 spans 12 amino acids. CDR1 and CDR2 from the germline V gene are WSHSY and SAAADI. The DNA of the CDR3 is TGCGCCAGCGGACAGGGAAATTCACCCCTCCACTTT. Residues: CASGQGNSPLHF.

This clonotype was picked up a small number of times. CDR3 nucleotides: TGTGCCAGCACCCCAGGGGGCCTTTACAATGAGCAGTTCTTC. It encodes CASTPGGLYNEQFF. The genes are TRBV6-2 or TRBV6-3 and TRBJ2-1; TRBD1 matches 8 bases. The germline CDR1 and CDR2 sequences are MNHEY and SVGEGT. Trimming cost V 7 bases and J 4 bases; bases outside gene matches: 6. The CDR3 spans 14 residues.

This clonotype was detected ten times or more. The CDR3 region is CSVEDRRLPGETQYF. The CDR3, as DNA: TGCAGCGTTGAGGACCGAAGACTGCCCGGGGAGACCCAGTACTTC. This chain links TRBV29-1 with TRBJ2-5; D gene unclear. CDR1 SQVTM and CDR2 ANQGSEA come from the germline V gene. CDR3 size: 15 residues. The V gene lost 3 bases and the J gene lost 5 bases, with 19 bases spanning the gap.

By share, this clonotype counts as medium-sized. This chain links TRBV5-1 with TRBJ2-3; the match to TRBD2 covers 11 bases. The germline V gene encodes CDR1 SGHRS and CDR2 YFSETQ. Germline trimming cut 5 bases from V and 3 bases from J; bases unmatched to any gene: 2. The CDR3 length is 14 residues. The DNA of the CDR3 is TGCGCCAGCAGGCTAGCGGGAGGAACAGATACGCAGTATTTT. This gives the protein CASRLAGGTDTQYF.

This clonotype is labeled as medium-sized. This rearrangement joins TRBV4-3 to TRBJ2-1; D uncertain. The CDR3 is made up of 14 amino acids. V lost 0 bases and J lost 9, with 12 bases in between. In germline, CDR1 is LGHNA, CDR2 YSLEER. CDR3 loop: CASSQERLVFEQFF. In DNA, the CDR3 is TGCGCCAGCAGCCAAGAACGGCTCGTGTTTGAGCAGTTCTTC.

A remark on this clonotype: A much larger clone lies one base from this, so it may be a read error. The chain carries TRBV27 and TRBJ2-6, with 7 bases fitting TRBD2. Germline V gene sequence: CDR1 MNHEY, CDR2 SMNVEV (reference sequence). This CDR3 comprises 20 residues. V lost 6 bases to trimming and J lost 0 bases; unmatched junction nucleotides: 17. CDR3 in amino acids: CASRVRGAGVFASGANVLTF. CDR3 nucleotide sequence: TGTGCCAGCAGAGTGAGGGGTGCGGGGGTCTTTGCCTCTGGGGCCAACGTCCTGACTTTC. Filled out from reference TRBV27 and TRBJ2-6, the complete variable domain reads EAQVTQNPRYLITVTGKKLTVTCSQNMNHEYMSWYRQDPGLGLRQIYYSMNVEVTDKGDVPEGYKVSRKEKRNFPLILESPSPNQTSLYFCASRVRGAGVFASGANVLTFGAGSRLTVL.

This chain joins TRBV6-5 and TRBJ1-1, with 8 positions matching TRBD1. The CDR3 runs to 17 residues. With V trimmed by 4 bases and J by 5 bases, 15 bases remained unmatched. Germline lookup yields CDR1 MNHEY and CDR2 SVGAGI. For the CDR3, the DNA is TGTGCCAGCAGTTCCTCCGGACAGGGAGATTTGAGTACTGAAGCTTTCTTT. Its translation is CASSSSGQGDLSTEAFF.

This clonotype is judged medium-sized (0.01 to 0.1%). The rearrangement joins TRBV20-1 to TRBJ1-1; D is unclear. Germline-derived CDR1 and CDR2 are DFQATT and SNEGSKA (reference sequence). V lost 6 bases to trimming and J lost 3 bases, with 8 bases between them. The CDR3 is 11 amino acids. The CDR3 DNA reads as TGCAGTGCCCCTACGGACACTGAAGCTTTCTTT. Translation: CSAPTDTEAFF.

This clonotype was observed at least ten times. This chain joins TRBV2 and TRBJ2-2, with D tentatively TRBD1 (5 bases). The germline V gene has CDR1 SNHLY and CDR2 FYNNEI. CDR3 size: 17 residues. Trimming left V 7 bases short and J 0 bases short, with 18 bases between. CDR3 loop: CASTLTNTGSNTGELFF. CDR3 coding DNA: TGTGCCAGCACCCTGACAAATACAGGTTCGAACACCGGGGAGCTGTTTTTT. Full variable domain (rest looked up from reference TRBV2 and TRBJ2-2): EPEVTQTPSHQVTQMGQEVILRCVPISNHLYFYWYRQILGQKVEFLVSFYNNEISEKSEIFDDQFSVERPDGSNFTLKIRSTKLEDSAMYFCASTLTNTGSNTGELFFGEGSRLTVL.

This clonotype is medium-sized in the sample. V is TRBV7-8 and J is TRBJ1-5; possibly TRBD1 for D (5 bases). The V and J ends lost 4 bases and 2 bases respectively, with 9 bases between them. The CDR3 has 14 amino acids. Germline values: CDR1 SGHVS, CDR2 FQNEAQ. CDR3 in DNA: TGTGCCAGCAGCTCGCAGACAGGCAATCAGCCCCAGCATTTT. Its protein product is CASSSQTGNQPQHF.

This clonotype was counted at least ten times. A read error is possible here, since a much larger clone lies one base away. CDR3: CAGSIDRVGSYEQYF. CDR3 in DNA: TGTGCCGGCAGTATCGACAGGGTGGGGTCCTACGAGCAGTACTTC. This sequence joins TRBV6-1 and TRBJ2-7; 7 nucleotides match TRBD1. Per the germline V gene, CDR1 is MNHNS and CDR2 is SASEGT. The CDR3 runs 15 residues.

This clonotype ranks as medium-sized (0.01 to 0.1%). V gene TRBV24-1 combines with J gene TRBJ2-2, with D perhaps matching TRBD1 (6 bases). The CDR3 is 12 residues long. Trimming removed 12 bases at V and 3 bases at J, with 10 bases between. Looked up from germline, CDR1 is KGHDR and CDR2 is SFDVKD. The CDR3: CAVGQYTGELFF. CDR3 sequence (DNA): TGTGCCGTCGGACAGTACACCGGGGAGCTGTTTTTT.

This clonotype is judged medium-sized. J is TRBJ2-3 and V is TRBV12-3 or TRBV12-4; D is unresolved. This CDR3 is 11 amino acids long. V was pared by 6 bases and J by 9 bases, with 10 bases between. The DNA of the CDR3 is TGTGCCAGCAGCTCCACCCAGACGCAGTATTTT. The encoded protein is CASSSTQTQYF.

This clonotype was counted a few times. This sequence may be a read error, since a much larger clone differs from it by one base. Because it lacks the conserved phenylalanine or tryptophan at the end, this CDR3 is likely a read error. The V call is TRBV13, the J call TRBJ2-7; 10 positions match TRBD2. CDR3 size: 15 residues. CDR1 PRHDT and CDR2 FYEKMQ come from the germline V gene (reference sequence). The CDR3 loop reads CVSSLGKVAGGEQYL. The DNA of the CDR3 is TGTGTCAGCAGCCTAGGGAAGGTAGCGGGAGGCGAGCAGTACCTC.

This clonotype was detected a few times. V is TRBV2 and J is TRBJ1-1; tentatively, D is TRBD1 (5 bases). The V and J ends lost 11 bases and 6 bases respectively, with 13 bases between them. Germline CDR1 reads SNHLY; CDR2 reads FYNNEI. The CDR3 is 11 amino acids. The CDR3 DNA reads as TGTGCCGAGGGATGGGGGGCTGAAGCTTTCTTT. This translates into CAEGWGAEAFF.

This clonotype has only a few counts. The chain links TRBV12-3 or TRBV12-4 to TRBJ2-7; D is possibly TRBD2 (6 bases). With 7 bases removed from V and 6 bases from J, the gap between germline ends came to 19 bases. This CDR3 has 14 amino acids. CDR3 residues: CASTPSGLQGEQYF. CDR3 coding DNA: TGTGCCAGCACCCCCTCGGGACTCCAGGGCGAGCAGTACTTC.